This is a list of T cell receptor beta chains from one sample in a study of shared clonotypes between healthy human individuals. The assay was immunoSEQ multiplex PCR, and TCRdb's table has in-frame clones only and misses some. The data hold over a million clones, with around 98% observed a single time. Sequencing was performed on naive CD4+ T cells sorted from blood. These receptor sequences come from a man aged 25-45 years in good health. Each CDR3 is given with its conserved first and last residue. The D gene is left open where the match is weak.

TRBJ2-3 | TRBV7-2 | TRBD1 | CASSLGQVLRDTQYF
TRBJ2-1 | TRBV7-2 | - | CASRPGRGWDNEQFF
TRBJ2-7 | TRBV7-2 | - | CASSFVTRDEQYF
TRBJ2-7 | TRBV6-1 | - | CASSEALWFYEQYF
TRBJ1-4 | TRBV19 | - | CASRNPGRSNEKLFF
TRBJ1-4 | TRBV29-1 | - | CSVEGPGEKLFF
TRBJ2-3 | TRBV7-2 | - | CASSLLGLASSTDTQYF
TRBJ2-7 | TRBV14 | - | CASSQDWSDEQYF
TRBJ2-3 | TRBV9 | - | CASSGDSTDTQYF
TRBJ1-1 | TRBV10-3 | TRBD1 | CAISGDSLMNTEAFF